What follows are 21 T cell receptor beta chains derived from one specimen sequenced in a study of identical twins. Via MiXCR, TCRdb re-called the 5' RACE reads, giving one row per CDR3 protein. Of around 490,000 distinct CDR3 sequences in the sample, roughly an eighth are singletons; the top ten hold about 0.97%. These records were also assigned to another study, of yellow fever vaccine responses in identical twins.

Material for sequencing was CD4+ T cells sorted from blood. Receptor source: a woman between 18 and 30 years old in good health.

The CDR3 protein is CASCGTDEQPQHF. As DNA, the CDR3 is TGTGCCAGCTGTGGGACAGATGAACAGCCCCAGCATTTT. This chain joins TRBV28 and TRBJ1-5; TRBD1 matches at 7 bases. CDR1 and CDR2 (germline): MDHEN, SYDVKM. J lost 7 bases, V lost 8 bases, and 8 bases had no gene match. The CDR3 sequence is 13 residues long. Supplemented by reference TRBV28 and TRBJ1-5, the full variable domain reads DVKVTQSSRYLVKRTGEKVFLECVQDMDHENMFWYRQDPGLGLRLIYFSYDVKMKEKGDIPEGYSVSREKKERFSLILESASTNQTSMYLCASCGTDEQPQHFGDGTRLSIL.

This clonotype was counted ten times or more. The V gene is TRBV12-3 or TRBV12-4, the J gene TRBJ2-2; TRBD1 is a possible D gene (6 bases). V was trimmed by 4 bases and J by 6 bases, leaving 9 bases between them. CDR3 length: 13 amino acids. In nucleotides, the CDR3 is TGTGCCAGCAGTTCCAGGGGACCCGGGGAGCTGTTTTTT. Residues: CASSSRGPGELFF.

This clonotype was seen more than once but under ten times. The V gene is TRBV10-3, the J gene TRBJ2-3; 8 nucleotides align to TRBD2. The CDR3 spans 15 residues. V lost 6 bases and J lost 0; bases outside the gene matches: 5. Germline CDR1 is ENHRY and CDR2 is SYGVKD. DNA of the CDR3: TGTGCCATCAGGGGACTAGACATTAGCACAGATACGCAGTATTTT. Translating gives CAIRGLDISTDTQYF.

The CDR3 loop reads CASSDGTQDTDTQYF. The DNA of the CDR3 is TGTGCCAGCAGTGACGGGACGCAGGACACAGATACGCAGTATTTT. The chain recombines TRBV6-1 with TRBJ2-3, with D perhaps being TRBD1 or TRBD2 (5 bases each). Germline lookup yields CDR1 MNHNS and CDR2 SASEGT. The CDR3 contains 15 residues. The germline V and J ends were trimmed by 3 bases and 2 bases, with 12 bases remaining between them.

This chain connects TRBV28 to TRBJ1-5; 9 bases map to TRBD1. V lost 5 bases and J lost 7; bases outside the gene matches: 6. Per germline, CDR1 MDHEN and CDR2 SYDVKM. The CDR3 runs 14 residues. The CDR3 reads CASSPLGQGQPQHF. DNA of the CDR3: TGTGCCAGCAGTCCCCTGGGACAGGGACAGCCCCAGCATTTT. Full variable domain (rest looked up from reference TRBV28 and TRBJ1-5): DVKVTQSSRYLVKRTGEKVFLECVQDMDHENMFWYRQDPGLGLRLIYFSYDVKMKEKGDIPEGYSVSREKKERFSLILESASTNQTSMYLCASSPLGQGQPQHFGDGTRLSIL.

This clonotype was picked up a small number of times. V gene TRBV20-1 combines with J gene TRBJ2-3, with D unresolved. The CDR3 runs 15 residues. V dropped 6 bases and J dropped 0 bases, with 16 bases sitting between them. Germline-derived CDR1 and CDR2 are DFQATT and SNEGSKA (reference sequence). The CDR3 sequence: CSAPPGRISTDTQYF. The CDR3, as DNA: TGCAGTGCCCCCCCCGGACGGATTAGCACAGATACGCAGTATTTT.

This chain uses TRBV5-1 with TRBJ1-5; D unresolved. The CDR3 totals 14 residues. In germline, CDR1 is SGHRS, CDR2 YFSETQ. The ends were cut back, 0 bases at V and 0 bases at J, with 4 bases in the middle. The CDR3 DNA follows: TGCGCCAGCAGCTTGGAAAATAGCAATCAGCCCCAGCATTTT. It translates to CASSLENSNQPQHF.

In this sample, this clonotype turned up a few times. The chain joins TRBV20-1 to TRBJ2-7; 13 positions agree with TRBD2. This CDR3 has 18 amino acids. Germline V lookup: CDR1 DFQATT, CDR2 SNEGSKA (reference sequence). With V trimmed by 6 bases and J by 0 bases, 14 bases remained unmatched. CDR3 sequence: CSARGGGLAGVLSYEQYF. CDR3 coding DNA: TGCAGTGCCCGGGGGGGTGGACTAGCGGGAGTTCTCTCCTACGAGCAGTACTTC.

The CDR3 spells CASSQGDRTNEQYF. CDR3 in DNA: TGCGCCAGCAGCCAAGGGGACCGTACGAACGAGCAGTACTTC. The rearrangement joins TRBV4-3 to TRBJ2-7, with D possibly being TRBD1 or TRBD2 (5 bases each). This CDR3 contains 14 residues. The germline gives CDR1 LGHNA, CDR2 YSLEER. The V gene lost 1 base and the J gene lost 5 bases, with 12 bases spanning the gap.

The table lists this clonotype with many counts. V gene TRBV10-3 combines with J gene TRBJ2-2; TRBD1 matches at 9 bases. V was pared by 4 bases and J by 3 bases, with 0 bases of the junction left unmatched. Germline values: CDR1 ENHRY, CDR2 SYGVKD. There are 14 residues in the CDR3. The CDR3 reads CAISGTGDTGELFF. As DNA, the CDR3 is TGTGCCATCAGTGGGACAGGGGACACCGGGGAGCTGTTTTTT.

This clonotype appeared a few times. The CDR3 loop is CASSFLQGLENYEQYF. In DNA, the CDR3 is TGTGCCAGCAGCTTTCTACAGGGCCTAGAAAACTACGAGCAGTACTTC. The V call is TRBV7-2, the J call TRBJ2-7; tentative D call: TRBD1 (6 bases). The CDR3 length is 16 residues. Germline CDR1 and CDR2: SGHTA and FQGNSA. The V and J ends lost 3 bases and 3 bases respectively, with 18 bases between them.

Only a few counts were recorded for this clonotype. V usage is TRBV5-1 and J usage is TRBJ2-2; 8 bases are a match to TRBD1. V lost 4 bases to trimming and J lost 7 bases; unmatched junction nucleotides: 6. The CDR3 has 14 residues. In germline, CDR1 is SGHRS, CDR2 YFSETQ. The CDR3 loop is CASSMTGENGELFF. In DNA, the CDR3 is TGCGCCAGCAGCATGACAGGGGAGAACGGGGAGCTGTTTTTT. The full variable domain, with the rest looked up from reference TRBV5-1 and TRBJ2-2, is KAGVTQTPRYLIKTRGQQVTLSCSPISGHRSVSWYQQTPGQGLQFLFEYFSETQRNKGNFPGRFSGRQFSNSRSEMNVSTLELGDSALYLCASSMTGENGELFFGEGSRLTVL.

Many counts were recorded for this clonotype. The gene calls are TRBV29-1 and TRBJ1-5; 8 bases are a match to TRBD1. The CDR3 loop spans 12 amino acids. Germline CDR1 is SQVTM and CDR2 is ANQGSEA. V dropped 4 bases and J dropped 5; count of bases not matched to a gene: 1. The CDR3 DNA sequence: TGCAGCGTTGTACAGGGGGATCAGCCCCAGCATTTT. As protein: CSVVQGDQPQHF.

The CDR3 DNA follows: TGCAGTGCTAGACTAGCGGGGGCGGAGGATACGCAGTATTTT. Protein: CSARLAGAEDTQYF. The rearrangement uses TRBV20-1 and TRBJ2-3, with 10 bases fitting TRBD2. This CDR3 has 14 residues. In germline, CDR1 is DFQATT, CDR2 SNEGSKA (reference sequence). Trimming took 2 bases from V and 6 from J; bases not matched to a gene: 5.

This clonotype has just a few counts. CDR3 in amino acids: CAIRGGTVGTGELFF. Written as DNA, the CDR3 is TGTGCCATCCGCGGTGGGACAGTTGGGACCGGGGAGCTGTTTTTT. The chain couples TRBV28 to TRBJ2-2, with 7 bases matching TRBD1. V was clipped by 10 bases and J by 5 bases; unmatched bases: 13. Per the germline V gene, CDR1 is MDHEN and CDR2 is SYDVKM. This CDR3 contains 15 residues.

This clonotype came up a few times. V gene TRBV20-1 combines with J gene TRBJ1-2; a weak D match, TRBD1 (6 bases). The CDR3 is 12 residues long. The V gene lost 2 bases and the J gene lost 6 bases, with 10 bases spanning the gap. The germline gives CDR1 DFQATT, CDR2 SNEGSKA (reference sequence). The CDR3 reads CSARRGSNGYTF. The CDR3 nucleotides are TGCAGTGCTAGAAGGGGGAGTAATGGCTACACCTTC.

This chain links TRBV3-1 with TRBJ2-7; 12 positions match TRBD2. Germline V CDR1 and CDR2: LGHDT, YNNKEL (reference sequence). J gave up 6 bases and V 2 bases, and 8 bases lay outside the gene matches. The CDR3 runs 16 residues. The CDR3 reads CASSQRLAGGPSEQYF. The CDR3 DNA is TGTGCCAGCAGCCAACGCCTAGCGGGAGGGCCCAGCGAGCAGTACTTC.

The V gene is TRBV20-1, the J gene TRBJ2-1, with 7 bases aligning to TRBD2. This CDR3 has 15 amino acids. V lost 6 bases, J lost 7 bases, and 15 bases stayed unmatched. Germline V lookup: CDR1 DFQATT, CDR2 SNEGSKA (reference sequence). Here the CDR3 reads CSARGTNEFRNEQFF. The CDR3 nucleotides are TGCAGTGCCCGGGGGACTAATGAATTTCGGAATGAGCAGTTCTTC.

For the CDR3, the DNA is TGTGCCAGCACCCTAGCGGGGGGGTACCAAGAGACCCAGTACTTC. Its protein is CASTLAGGYQETQYF. The chain is built from TRBV5-4 and TRBJ2-5; TRBD2 agrees at 12 bases. This CDR3 is 15 amino acids long. Unmatched junction bases numbered 3, after V lost 6 bases and J lost 0 bases. Per the germline V gene, CDR1 is SGHNT and CDR2 is YYREEE (reference sequence).

This clonotype has only a few counts. This chain connects TRBV4-2 to TRBJ2-5; 7 positions match TRBD2. CDR1 is LGHNA, CDR2 YNFKEQ, per germline. This CDR3 spans 15 amino acids. Germline trimming cut 1 base from V and 2 bases from J; bases unmatched to any gene: 4. The chain's CDR3 is CASSQGAGEQETQYF. The CDR3 DNA reads as TGTGCCAGCAGCCAAGGGGCGGGAGAACAAGAGACCCAGTACTTC.

This chain connects TRBV20-1 to TRBJ2-1; 9 bases align to TRBD1. Germline CDR1 is DFQATT and CDR2 is SNEGSKA (reference sequence). Germline trimming cut 4 bases from V and 7 bases from J; bases unmatched to any gene: 20. The CDR3 is made up of 18 amino acids. CDR3: CSATVVDRGYAGYNEQFF. Here the CDR3 DNA reads TGCAGTGCTACGGTGGTAGACAGGGGGTACGCGGGATATAATGAGCAGTTCTTC.